This is a list of T cell receptor beta chains from one sample in a study of T cell clones after liver transplantation. The data were produced by immunoSEQ multiplex PCR, yet TCRdb's version contains in-frame clones alone and is incomplete. The data hold 68,000 or so clones, with 90% to 95% observed a single time. Source: CD4+ T cells from blood, taken approximately 25 months after liver transplant. These receptors originate from a human patient who received a liver transplant. Some T cells could come from the graft donor. Both conserved end residues are part of each CDR3. Each record gives: clone size, J gene, V gene, D gene, CDR3 protein, CDR3 DNA. A D gene is named only where the DNA matches it firmly. Size tells how often a clone was seen (once, few, many) or the class of an expanded clone, and some rows leave it out.

clone size: -
J gene: TRBJ2-3
V gene: TRBV27
D gene: TRBD2
CDR3 protein: CASSLRLAGGPLLSTDTQYF
CDR3 DNA: TGTGCCAGCAGTTTACGGCTAGCGGGAGGGCCGCTCCTTAGCACAGATACGCAGTATTTT

clone size: -
J gene: TRBJ2-7
V gene: TRBV14
D gene: -
CDR3 protein: CASSQLSGYEQYF
CDR3 DNA: TGTGCCAGCAGCCAACTTAGCGGCTACGAGCAGTACTTC

clone size: -
J gene: TRBJ2-3
V gene: TRBV15
D gene: TRBD1
CDR3 protein: CATSRDAGTGTDTQYF
CDR3 DNA: TGTGCCACCAGCAGAGATGCCGGGACAGGCACAGATACGCAGTATTTT

clone size: -
J gene: TRBJ2-3
V gene: TRBV7-2
D gene: TRBD2
CDR3 protein: CASSPAKLAGVPDTQYF
CDR3 DNA: TGTGCCAGCAGCCCGGCTAAACTAGCGGGAGTTCCAGATACGCAGTATTTT

clone size: -
J gene: TRBJ2-7
V gene: TRBV7-8
D gene: TRBD1
CDR3 protein: CASSLGPLLGQVFYEQYF
CDR3 DNA: TGTGCCAGCAGCTTAGGCCCTCTCCTAGGACAGGTTTTCTACGAGCAGTACTTC

clone size: -
J gene: TRBJ1-1
V gene: TRBV2
D gene: TRBD1
CDR3 protein: CASSEFGTETTEAFF
CDR3 DNA: TGTGCCAGCAGTGAATTTGGGACAGAGACCACTGAAGCTTTCTTT

clone size: few
J gene: TRBJ2-7
V gene: TRBV11-3
D gene: -
CDR3 protein: CASSLGGNRGTSSYEQYF
CDR3 DNA: TGTGCCAGCAGCTTGGGGGGGAACAGGGGTACCTCGTCCTACGAGCAGTACTTC

clone size: -
J gene: TRBJ2-2
V gene: TRBV13
D gene: TRBD1
CDR3 protein: CASSPTGEGTGELFF
CDR3 DNA: TGTGCCAGCAGCCCTACAGGGGAAGGTACCGGGGAGCTGTTTTTT

clone size: -
J gene: TRBJ2-2
V gene: TRBV6-1
D gene: -
CDR3 protein: CASSVMRGTGELFF
CDR3 DNA: TGTGCCAGCAGTGTAATGCGGGGCACCGGGGAGCTGTTTTTT

clone size: -
J gene: TRBJ2-3
V gene: TRBV19
D gene: -
CDR3 protein: CASSITTRGVVADTQYF
CDR3 DNA: TGTGCCAGTAGTATAACCACCAGGGGGGTAGTTGCAGATACGCAGTATTTT

clone size: -
J gene: TRBJ2-2
V gene: TRBV5-1
D gene: -
CDR3 protein: CASSLGTPNTGELFF
CDR3 DNA: TGCGCCAGCAGCTTGGGGACACCCAACACCGGGGAGCTGTTTTTT

clone size: -
J gene: TRBJ1-1
V gene: TRBV18
D gene: -
CDR3 protein: CASSSGPENVAFF
CDR3 DNA: TGTGCCAGCTCATCGGGGCCGGAGAACGTAGCTTTCTTT

clone size: -
J gene: TRBJ2-1
V gene: TRBV5-6
D gene: -
CDR3 protein: CASSLAKAGWGNEQFF
CDR3 DNA: TGTGCCAGCAGCTTGGCCAAGGCAGGATGGGGCAATGAGCAGTTCTTC

clone size: -
J gene: TRBJ2-1
V gene: TRBV9
D gene: TRBD2
CDR3 protein: CASSPTSGFYNEQFF
CDR3 DNA: TGTGCCAGCAGCCCAACTAGCGGGTTTTACAATGAGCAGTTCTTC

clone size: -
J gene: TRBJ2-1
V gene: TRBV27
D gene: TRBD2
CDR3 protein: CASSRKGVTSGSFDEQFF
CDR3 DNA: TGTGCCAGCAGTCGCAAGGGCGTGACTAGCGGCTCTTTCGATGAGCAGTTCTTC

clone size: -
J gene: TRBJ2-7
V gene: TRBV19
D gene: TRBD2
CDR3 protein: CASSTPGLAGVTYEQYF
CDR3 DNA: TGTGCCAGTAGTACGCCGGGACTAGCGGGAGTTACCTACGAGCAGTACTTC